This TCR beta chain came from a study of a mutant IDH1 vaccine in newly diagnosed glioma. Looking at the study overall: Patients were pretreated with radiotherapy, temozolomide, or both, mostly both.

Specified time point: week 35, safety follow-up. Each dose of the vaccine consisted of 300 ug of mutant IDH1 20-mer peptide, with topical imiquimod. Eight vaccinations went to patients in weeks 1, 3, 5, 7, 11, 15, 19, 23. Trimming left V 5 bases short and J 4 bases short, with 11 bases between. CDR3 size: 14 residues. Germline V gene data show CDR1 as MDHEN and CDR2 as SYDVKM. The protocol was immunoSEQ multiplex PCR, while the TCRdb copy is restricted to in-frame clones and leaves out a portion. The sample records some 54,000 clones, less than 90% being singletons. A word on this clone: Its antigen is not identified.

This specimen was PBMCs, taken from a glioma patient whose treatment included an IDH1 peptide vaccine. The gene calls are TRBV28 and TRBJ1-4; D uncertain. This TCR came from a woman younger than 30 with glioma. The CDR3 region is CASSSGEVNEKLFF. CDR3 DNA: TGTGCCAGCAGTAGCGGGGAGGTTAATGAAAAACTGTTTTTT.